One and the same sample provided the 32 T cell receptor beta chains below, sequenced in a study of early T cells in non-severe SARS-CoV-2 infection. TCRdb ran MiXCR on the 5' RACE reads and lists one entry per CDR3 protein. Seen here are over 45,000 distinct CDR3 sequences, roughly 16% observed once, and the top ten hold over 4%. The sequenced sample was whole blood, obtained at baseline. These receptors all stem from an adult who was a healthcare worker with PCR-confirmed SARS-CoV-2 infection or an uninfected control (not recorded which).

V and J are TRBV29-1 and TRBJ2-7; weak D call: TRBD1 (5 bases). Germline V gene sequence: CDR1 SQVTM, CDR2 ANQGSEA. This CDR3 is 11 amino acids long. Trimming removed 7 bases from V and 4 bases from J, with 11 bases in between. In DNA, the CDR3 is TGCAGCGCAGACGACAGTTACGAGCAGTACTTC. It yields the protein CSADDSYEQYF.

The CDR3 DNA reads TGTGCCATCAGCCTTCAGGGAGAGCAGTACTTC. It translates to CAISLQGEQYF. The chain employs TRBV10-3 and TRBJ2-7, with a tentative D call TRBD1 (5 bases). V was pared by 6 bases and J by 7 bases, with 10 bases between. This CDR3 is 11 amino acids long. CDR1 is ENHRY and CDR2 is SYGVKD in the germline V gene.

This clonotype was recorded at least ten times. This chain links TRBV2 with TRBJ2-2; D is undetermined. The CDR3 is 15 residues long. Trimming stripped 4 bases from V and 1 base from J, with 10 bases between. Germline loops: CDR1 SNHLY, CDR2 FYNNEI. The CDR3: CASSVALRNTGELFF. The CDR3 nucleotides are TGTGCCAGCAGTGTCGCCTTAAGGAACACCGGGGAGCTGTTTTTT. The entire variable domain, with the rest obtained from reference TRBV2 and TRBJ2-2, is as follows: EPEVTQTPSHQVTQMGQEVILRCVPISNHLYFYWYRQILGQKVEFLVSFYNNEISEKSEIFDDQFSVERPDGSNFTLKIRSTKLEDSAMYFCASSVALRNTGELFFGEGSRLTVL.

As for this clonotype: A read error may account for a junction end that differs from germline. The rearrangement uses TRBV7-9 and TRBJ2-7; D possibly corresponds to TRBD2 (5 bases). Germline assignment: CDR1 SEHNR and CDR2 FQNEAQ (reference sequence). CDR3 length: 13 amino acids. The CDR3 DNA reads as TGCGCCAGCAGCCCCAGCCGGTCGGGGGAGCAGTACTTC. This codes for CASSPSRSGEQYF.

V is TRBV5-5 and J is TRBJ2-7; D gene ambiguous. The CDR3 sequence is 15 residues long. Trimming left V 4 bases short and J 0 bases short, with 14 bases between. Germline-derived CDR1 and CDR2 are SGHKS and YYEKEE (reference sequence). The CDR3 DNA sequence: TGTGCCAGCAGCCCGAACGCTTTTCTCTCCTACGAGCAGTACTTC. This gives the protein CASSPNAFLSYEQYF. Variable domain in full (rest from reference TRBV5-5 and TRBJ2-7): DAGVTQSPTHLIKTRGQQVTLRCSPISGHKSVSWYQQVLGQGPQFIFQYYEKEERGRGNFPDRFSARQFPNYSSELNVNALLLGDSALYLCASSPNAFLSYEQYFGPGTRLTVT.

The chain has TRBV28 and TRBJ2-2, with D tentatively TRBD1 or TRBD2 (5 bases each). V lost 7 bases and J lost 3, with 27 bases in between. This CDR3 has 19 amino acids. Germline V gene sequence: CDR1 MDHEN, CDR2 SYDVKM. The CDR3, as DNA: TGTGCCAGCACCCCCTCCACAGGACTCGGAAGTATCTACACCGGGGAGCTGTTTTTT. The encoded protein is CASTPSTGLGSIYTGELFF.

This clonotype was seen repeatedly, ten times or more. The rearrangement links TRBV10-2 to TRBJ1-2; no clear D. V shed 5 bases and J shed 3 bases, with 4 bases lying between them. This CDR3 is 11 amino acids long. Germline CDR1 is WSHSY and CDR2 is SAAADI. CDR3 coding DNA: TGCGCCAGCAGTTCGGACTATGGCTACACCTTC. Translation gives CASSSDYGYTF.

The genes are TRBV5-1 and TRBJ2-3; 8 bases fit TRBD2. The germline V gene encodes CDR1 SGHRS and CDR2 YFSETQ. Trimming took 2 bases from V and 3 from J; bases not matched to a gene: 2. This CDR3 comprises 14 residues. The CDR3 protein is CASSFSGGTDTQYF. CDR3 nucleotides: TGCGCCAGCAGCTTCAGCGGGGGAACAGATACGCAGTATTTT.

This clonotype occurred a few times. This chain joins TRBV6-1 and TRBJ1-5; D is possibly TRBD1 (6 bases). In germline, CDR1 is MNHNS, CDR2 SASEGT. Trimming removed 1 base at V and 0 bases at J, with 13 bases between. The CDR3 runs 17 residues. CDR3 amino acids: CASSEGGGPYSNQPQHF. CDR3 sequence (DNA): TGTGCCAGCAGTGAAGGCGGGGGGCCGTATAGCAATCAGCCCCAGCATTTT.

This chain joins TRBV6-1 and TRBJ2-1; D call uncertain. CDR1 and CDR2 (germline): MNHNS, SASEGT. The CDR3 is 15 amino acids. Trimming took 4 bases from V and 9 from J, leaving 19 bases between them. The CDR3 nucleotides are TGTGCCAGCAGTGCCTTTTCCCTTACATTGGGTGAGCAGTTCTTC. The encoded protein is CASSAFSLTLGEQFF.

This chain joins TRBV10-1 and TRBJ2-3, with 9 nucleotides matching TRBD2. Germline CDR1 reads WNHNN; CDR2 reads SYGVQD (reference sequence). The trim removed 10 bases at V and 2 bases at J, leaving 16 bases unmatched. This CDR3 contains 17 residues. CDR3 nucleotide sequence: TGCGCCACCATAAGCGGGGGGCCTACTCCGATCACAGATACGCAGTATTTT. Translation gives CATISGGPTPITDTQYF.

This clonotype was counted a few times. CDR3 nucleotides: TGCAGTGTAGGGTCAGCACATTATAGCAATCAGCCCCAGCATTTT. Amino acids: CSVGSAHYSNQPQHF. The chain employs TRBV20-1 and TRBJ1-5; no clear D gene. The germline gives CDR1 DFQATT, CDR2 SNEGSKA (reference sequence). V gave up 7 bases and J gave up 0 bases, with 16 bases separating them. CDR3 length: 15 residues.

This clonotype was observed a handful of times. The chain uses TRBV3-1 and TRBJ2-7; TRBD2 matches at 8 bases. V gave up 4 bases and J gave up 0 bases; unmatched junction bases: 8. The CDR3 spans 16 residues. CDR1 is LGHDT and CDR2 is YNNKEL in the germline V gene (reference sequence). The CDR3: CASSPWAGGSSYEQYF. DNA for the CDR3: TGTGCCAGCAGCCCATGGGCGGGAGGCAGCTCCTACGAGCAGTACTTC.

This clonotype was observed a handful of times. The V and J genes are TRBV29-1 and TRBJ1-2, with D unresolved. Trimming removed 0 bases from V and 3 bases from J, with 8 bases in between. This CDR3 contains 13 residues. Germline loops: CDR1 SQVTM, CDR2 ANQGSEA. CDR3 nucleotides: TGCAGCGTTGAAGATCGTGTCCACTATGGCTACACCTTC. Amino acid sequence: CSVEDRVHYGYTF.

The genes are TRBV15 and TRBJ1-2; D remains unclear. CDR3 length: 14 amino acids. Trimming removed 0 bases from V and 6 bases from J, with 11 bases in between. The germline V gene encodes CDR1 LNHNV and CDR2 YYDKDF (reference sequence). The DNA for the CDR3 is TGTGCCACCAGCAGAGATCTCGAGCAACATGGCTACACCTTC. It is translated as CATSRDLEQHGYTF.

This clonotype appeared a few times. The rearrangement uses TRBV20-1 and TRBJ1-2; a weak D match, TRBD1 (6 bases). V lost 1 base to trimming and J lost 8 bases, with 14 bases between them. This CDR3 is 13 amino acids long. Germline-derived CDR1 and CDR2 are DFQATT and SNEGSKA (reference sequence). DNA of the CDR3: TGCAGTGCTAGAGTCCAGGGGATAGTAGGCTACACCTTC. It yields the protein CSARVQGIVGYTF.

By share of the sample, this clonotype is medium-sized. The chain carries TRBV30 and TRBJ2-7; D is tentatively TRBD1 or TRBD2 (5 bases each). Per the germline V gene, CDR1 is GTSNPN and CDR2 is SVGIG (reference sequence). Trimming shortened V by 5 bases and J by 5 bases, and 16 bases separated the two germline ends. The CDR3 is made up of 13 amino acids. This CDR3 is CAWSGTHPNEQYF. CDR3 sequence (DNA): TGTGCCTGGTCCGGGACCCACCCTAACGAGCAGTACTTC.

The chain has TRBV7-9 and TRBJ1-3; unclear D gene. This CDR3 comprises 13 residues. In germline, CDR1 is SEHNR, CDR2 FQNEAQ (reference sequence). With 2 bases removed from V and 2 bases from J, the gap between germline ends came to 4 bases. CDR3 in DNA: TGTGCCAGCAGCTTACACCCTGGAAACACCATATATTTT. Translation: CASSLHPGNTIYF.

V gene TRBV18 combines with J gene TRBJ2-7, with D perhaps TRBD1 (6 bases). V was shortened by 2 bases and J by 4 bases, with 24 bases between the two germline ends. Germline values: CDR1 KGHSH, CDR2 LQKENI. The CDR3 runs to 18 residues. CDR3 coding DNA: TGTGCCAGCTCACCAGGGGCCAACCCAACAGGGACCGATTACGAGCAGTACTTC. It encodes CASSPGANPTGTDYEQYF.

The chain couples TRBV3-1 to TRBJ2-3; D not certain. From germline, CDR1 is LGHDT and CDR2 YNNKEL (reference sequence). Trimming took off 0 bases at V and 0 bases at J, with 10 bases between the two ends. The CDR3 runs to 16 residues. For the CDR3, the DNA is TGTGCCAGCAGCCAAGATCGGCGCACCAGCACAGATACGCAGTATTTT. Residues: CASSQDRRTSTDTQYF.

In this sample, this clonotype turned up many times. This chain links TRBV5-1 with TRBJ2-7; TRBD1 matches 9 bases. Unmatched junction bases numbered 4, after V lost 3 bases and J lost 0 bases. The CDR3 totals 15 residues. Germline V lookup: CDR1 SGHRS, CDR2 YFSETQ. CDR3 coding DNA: TGCGCCAGCAGCTCTTGGACAGGGGTCTCCTACGAGCAGTACTTC. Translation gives CASSSWTGVSYEQYF.

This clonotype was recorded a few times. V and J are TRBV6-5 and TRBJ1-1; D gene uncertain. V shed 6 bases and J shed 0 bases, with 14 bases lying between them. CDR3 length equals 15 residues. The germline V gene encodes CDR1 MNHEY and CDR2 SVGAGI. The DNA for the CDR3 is TGTGCCAGCAGGACCACGGAGAGAATGAACACTGAAGCTTTCTTT. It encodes CASRTTERMNTEAFF.

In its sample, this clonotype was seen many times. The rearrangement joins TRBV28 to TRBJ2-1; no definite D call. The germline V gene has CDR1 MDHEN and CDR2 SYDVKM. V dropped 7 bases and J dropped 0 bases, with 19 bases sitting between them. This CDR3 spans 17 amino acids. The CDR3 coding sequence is TGTGCCAGCAAGGTTGCTCTACGGCGGAGCTCCTACAATGAGCAGTTCTTC. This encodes CASKVALRRSSYNEQFF.

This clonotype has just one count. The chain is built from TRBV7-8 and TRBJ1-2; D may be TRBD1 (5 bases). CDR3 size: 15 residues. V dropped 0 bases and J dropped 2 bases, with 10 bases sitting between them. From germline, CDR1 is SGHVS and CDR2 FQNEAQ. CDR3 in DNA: TGTGCCAGCAGCTTAGCGCGGGGGGGAAACTATGGCTACACCTTC. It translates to CASSLARGGNYGYTF.

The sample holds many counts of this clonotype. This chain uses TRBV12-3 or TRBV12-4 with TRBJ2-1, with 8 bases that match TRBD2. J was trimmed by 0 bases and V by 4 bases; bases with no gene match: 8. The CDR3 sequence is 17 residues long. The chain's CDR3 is CASSSPRAGGSYNEQFF. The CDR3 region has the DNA TGTGCCAGCAGTTCTCCGAGGGCGGGGGGCTCCTACAATGAGCAGTTCTTC.

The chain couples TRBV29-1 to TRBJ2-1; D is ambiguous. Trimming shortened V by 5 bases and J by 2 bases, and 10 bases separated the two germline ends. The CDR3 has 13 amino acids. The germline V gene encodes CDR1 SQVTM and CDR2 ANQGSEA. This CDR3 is CSVPALPYNEQFF. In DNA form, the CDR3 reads TGCAGCGTTCCAGCCCTCCCCTACAATGAGCAGTTCTTC.

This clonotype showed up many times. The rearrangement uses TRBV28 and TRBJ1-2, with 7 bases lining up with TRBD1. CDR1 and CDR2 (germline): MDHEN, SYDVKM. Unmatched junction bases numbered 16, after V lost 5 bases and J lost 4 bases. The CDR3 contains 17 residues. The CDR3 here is CASSVSGTASEIYGYTF. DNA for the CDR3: TGTGCCAGCAGTGTTTCCGGGACAGCCTCCGAAATCTATGGCTACACCTTC.

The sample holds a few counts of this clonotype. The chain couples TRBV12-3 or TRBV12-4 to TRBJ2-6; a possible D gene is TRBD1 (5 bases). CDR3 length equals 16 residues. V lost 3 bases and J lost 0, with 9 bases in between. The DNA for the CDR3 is TGTGCCAGCAGTTTCGGACATCCCTCTGGGGCCAACGTCCTGACTTTC. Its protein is CASSFGHPSGANVLTF.

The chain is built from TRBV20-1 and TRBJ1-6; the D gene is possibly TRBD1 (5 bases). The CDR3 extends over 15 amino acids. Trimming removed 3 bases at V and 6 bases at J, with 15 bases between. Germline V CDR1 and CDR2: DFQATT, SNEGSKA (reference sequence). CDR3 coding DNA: TGCAGTGCTAGCATGGGGCGGCAGATTAATTCACCCCTCCACTTT. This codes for CSASMGRQINSPLHF.

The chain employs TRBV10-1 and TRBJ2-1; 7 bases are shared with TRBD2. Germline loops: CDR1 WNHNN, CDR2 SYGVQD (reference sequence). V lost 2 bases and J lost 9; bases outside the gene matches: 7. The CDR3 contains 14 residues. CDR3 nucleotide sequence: TGCGCCAGCAGTGAGGGACTAGTCAAGCTTGAGCAGTTCTTC. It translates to CASSEGLVKLEQFF.

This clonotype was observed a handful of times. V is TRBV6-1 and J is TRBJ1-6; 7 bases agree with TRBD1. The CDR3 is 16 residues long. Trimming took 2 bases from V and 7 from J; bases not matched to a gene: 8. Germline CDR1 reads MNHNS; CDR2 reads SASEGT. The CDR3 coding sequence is TGTGCCAGCAGTGAACACTTCCGGACAGGCAATTCACCCCTCCACTTT. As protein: CASSEHFRTGNSPLHF.

CDR3 loop: CSVHGLAGGIETQYF. In DNA, the CDR3 is TGCAGCGTTCACGGACTAGCCGGGGGTATAGAGACCCAGTACTTC. The chain uses TRBV29-1 and TRBJ2-5, with 8 bases identical to TRBD2. The trim removed 5 bases at V and 4 bases at J, leaving 12 bases unmatched. CDR1 and CDR2 from the germline V gene are SQVTM and ANQGSEA. The CDR3 sequence is 15 residues long.